This entry features one T cell receptor beta chain sequence. This clonotype was observed a handful of times. The target of this receptor is not known. Base quality data are lacking; no much larger clone is found one base away. Amplification of TCR beta CDR3 regions was carried out from RNA transcripts. A first-round RT-PCR of the TCR CDR3 used the HTBI primer set with the Qiagen OneStep RT-PCR kit. The libraries were constructed in a second round of multiplex PCR and then size-selected and purified. Paired-end sequencing of the libraries was performed with 100 bp reads on an Illumina HiSeq2000. For the original study's pipeline: SOAPnuke was used to process the raw data, throwing out any read that contained adapters or uncalled bases, had a mean Phred below 15, or lacked an exact constant-primer or identifier match. COPE v1.2.5 was used to merge the high-quality paired reads, and each unique nucleotide sequence was defined as a clonotype. MiTCR v1.1 was used to align the clonotypes against IMGT TRBV, TRBD and TRBJ reference segments. Only V-J combinations with frequency above 0.0001, covering 99% to 99.2% of repertoires, were analysed. A TCS score was defined as the ratio between F50 (clonal expansion) and ExV (chaos), using BLOSUM62-based TCRdist between CDR3 peptides within each V-J. Welch's t-statistics and random forest reduced roughly 530 V-J features to roughly 13, which were used in a naive Bayes classifier (R e1071). TCRdb reprocessed the public reads (quality trimming at Q25 with fastp, clone calling with MiXCR) and kept in-frame beta chains. Here each entry gathers all rows of one CDR3 protein and keeps the most common genes and DNA. The V and J calls and clone size are TCRdb's, not the authors'. This sample has 250,000 to 400,000 distinct CDR3 sequences in its table, and roughly an eighth of those were observed once. Together, the top ten hold 34% of the sample.

This entry is derived from a study of T cells in Graves' hyperthyroidism and ophthalmopathy (dated by TCRdb to about 2019). Background on the whole study: Peripheral blood samples were taken at initial diagnosis, before any treatment was given. TCR V-J signatures able to tell the groups apart were searched for in a discovery cohort of approximately 95 patients, of whom fewer than 45 had Graves' ophthalmopathy and around 57 had stable Graves' hyperthyroidism. Whether ophthalmopathy could be predicted prospectively was tested in an independent validation cohort made up of some 20 hyperthyroidism patients plus 17 patients who later progressed to ophthalmopathy. The 75 to 100 discovery patients were randomly split 7:3 into training and test sets. In addition, the study compared T-cell repertoires in thyroid tissue and in blood from six Graves' hyperthyroidism patients. Once sampling was done, hyperthyroidism patients were given methimazole at a starting dose of 30 mg daily, whereas ophthalmopathy patients were given high-dose intravenous methylprednisolone. TCR Vbeta CDR3 sequencing of 130 to 150 peripheral blood samples (more than 40 ophthalmopathy, about 74 hyperthyroidism and some 17 progressor patients) is reported in the paper. What the work shows at the level of the full study, not this receptor alone: No statistical method was used to set the sample size in advance, and investigators knew the group allocation. In validation, progression to ophthalmopathy was predicted by the model with 70.59% sensitivity and 72% to 85% specificity, a median of around 6.5 months before onset. Blood samples also contained most of the expanded thyroid clonotypes (frequency above 0.001), which suggests that blood repertoires may reflect thyroid immune responses. A 13 V-J signature model separated ophthalmopathy from stable hyperthyroidism, with roughly 88% sensitivity and about 81% specificity in cross-validation and 80%/75% in testing.

Ophthalmopathy patients had moderately to severely active disease, Clinical Activity Score of at least 3, NOSPECS grade of at least 4, and duration under 3 months. Any patient with an uncontrolled infection, another autoimmune disease, pregnancy or lactation was excluded. Diagnoses were based on clinical symptoms, serum thyroxine and TRAb, thyroid ultrasound and orbital computed tomography. Ficoll-Paque density gradient centrifugation was used to isolate PBMCs from about 10 ml of fresh peripheral blood. Total RNA was extracted using Trizol reagent, and RNA quality was assessed on an Agilent 2100 Bioanalyzer. The germline V and J ends show losses of 6 bases and 7 bases respectively, and no gene match explains 14 bases of the junction. From cysteine to phenylalanine, the CDR3 is 15 amino acids long. The DNA shown is the 45-base CDR3, in frame from base 1. Based on the germline V gene, the CDR1 and CDR2 sequences are LGHNA and YNFKEQ.

The TCR sequence derives from a woman aged 40 to 50 with Graves' ophthalmopathy. Sequencing was performed on blood. The V gene is TRBV4-2 and the J gene is TRBJ2-7, with 8 junctional bases fitting TRBD1. The CDR3 protein sequence reads: CASSLARGHKEEQYF. The DNA reads TGTGCCAGCAGTCTCGCCAGGGGGCACAAGGAAGAGCAGTACTTC.